These 13 T cell receptor beta chains came from one sample sequenced in a study of shared clonotypes between healthy human individuals. Here immunoSEQ multiplex PCR was the method, and the copy in TCRdb shows in-frame clones only, minus some. The sample holds some 2 million clones; roughly 94% are singletons and the top ten take 0.95% to 1.5%. As defined, naive CD8 cells were CD45RO-negative and positively selected for CCR7, with terminally differentiated effector memory CD45RA+ cells excluded. The sample consisted of naive CD8+ T cells sorted from blood. The source of these receptors is a young man in good health.

CDR3 nucleotides: TGTGCCAGCAGCTTAGGGGATCTGTCCGGGCCCCAGCATTTT. Translated, it gives CASSLGDLSGPQHF. This chain links TRBV7-9 with TRBJ1-5, with unresolved D. The CDR3 is 14 residues long. V was cut by 1 base and J by 9 bases, with 13 bases left in between. Germline CDR1 and CDR2: SEHNR and FQNEAQ (reference sequence).

V usage is TRBV6-5 and J usage is TRBJ2-7, with D perhaps given as TRBD1 or TRBD2 (5 bases each). The CDR3 runs to 11 residues. Trimming cost V 7 bases and J 9 bases, with 13 bases left between them. Germline CDR1 MNHEY, CDR2 SVGAGI. In DNA, the CDR3 is TGTGCCAGCATCGCAGGGACGGGGCAGTACTTC. This encodes CASIAGTGQYF.

J is TRBJ2-1 and V is TRBV27, with D maybe TRBD1 (9 bases). CDR3 size: 16 residues. V lost 6 bases and J 2 bases, leaving 17 bases between the germline ends. The germline V gene encodes CDR1 MNHEY and CDR2 SMNVEV (reference sequence). CDR3 sequence reads: CASSAGGQGPYNEQFF. The CDR3 DNA reads as TGTGCCAGCAGCGCGGGGGGACAGGGACCCTACAATGAGCAGTTCTTC.

The V gene is TRBV11-3, the J gene TRBJ2-5, with a possible D match to TRBD2 (6 bases). The V end lost 3 bases, the J end lost 2 bases, and 13 bases lay between the germline ends. Germline values: CDR1 SGHNT, CDR2 YENEEA. The CDR3 length is 15 residues. DNA for the CDR3: TGTGCCAGCAGCTTGGGGGTTGGGGGGCAAGAGACCCAGTACTTC. Protein: CASSLGVGGQETQYF.

V and J are TRBV6-1 and TRBJ2-5; unclear D gene. This CDR3 has 13 amino acids. Germline lookup yields CDR1 MNHNS and CDR2 SASEGT. Trimming took off 2 bases at V and 5 bases at J, with 9 bases between the two ends. The CDR3 nucleotides read TGTGCCAGCAGTGAACGGGTCGGGGAGACCCAGTACTTC. Translating gives CASSERVGETQYF.

The V call is TRBV5-6, the J call TRBJ2-4, with TRBD1 matching over 9 bases. This CDR3 has 17 residues. CDR1 and CDR2 from the germline V gene are SGHDT and YYEEEE. The junction had 6 bases not matched to a gene; V was cut back by 0 bases and J by 2 bases. In DNA form, the CDR3 reads TGTGCCAGCAGCTTGGTTGGGACAGGGACTTCCAAAAACATTCAGTACTTC. Its protein product is CASSLVGTGTSKNIQYF.

The chain links TRBV5-6 to TRBJ2-1; 7 bases fit TRBD2. The CDR3 sequence is 16 residues long. CDR1 and CDR2 from the germline V gene are SGHDT and YYEEEE. The V and J ends lost 0 bases and 2 bases, in that order; junction bases with no gene match: 5. The CDR3 coding sequence is TGTGCCAGCAGCTTGGGGACCCGGGGGGCCTACAATGAGCAGTTCTTC. Translation: CASSLGTRGAYNEQFF.

This clone showed up just once. The chain uses TRBV27 and TRBJ2-2, with D possibly matching TRBD1 (7 bases). V was trimmed by 3 bases and J by 4 bases, leaving 18 bases between them. This CDR3 comprises 17 residues. CDR1 is MNHEY and CDR2 is SMNVEV in the germline V gene (reference sequence). CDR3 amino acids: CASSFNLEGAGTGELFF. CDR3 coding DNA: TGTGCCAGCAGTTTCAATTTGGAGGGGGCTGGCACCGGGGAGCTGTTTTTT.

The chain combines TRBV18 with TRBJ2-7; TRBD2 matches at 11 bases. Germline values: CDR1 KGHSH, CDR2 LQKENI. CDR3 length equals 14 residues. J lost 6 bases, V lost 6 bases, and 7 bases had no gene match. CDR3: CASSPGTSGTEQYF. Written as DNA, the CDR3 is TGTGCCAGCTCTCCCGGGACTAGCGGTACCGAGCAGTACTTC.

This clone was found a few times. This chain uses TRBV27 with TRBJ1-2; 8 nucleotides align to TRBD1. V was pared by 4 bases and J by 4 bases, with 5 bases of the junction left unmatched. Germline V gives CDR1 MNHEY, CDR2 SMNVEV (reference sequence). The CDR3 contains 14 residues. Written as DNA, the CDR3 is TGTGCCAGCAGTTCCGGACAGGGAATCTATGGCTACACCTTC. Translating it yields CASSSGQGIYGYTF.

The chain joins TRBV27 to TRBJ2-7; tentatively, D is TRBD1 (5 bases). Deletions cut 4 bases from V and 1 base from J, with 17 bases between. This CDR3 has 16 residues. Looked up from germline, CDR1 is MNHEY and CDR2 is SMNVEV (reference sequence). The CDR3 sequence is CASSWSGRVPSYEQYF. CDR3 DNA sequence: TGTGCCAGCAGTTGGTCAGGCAGGGTGCCGTCCTACGAGCAGTACTTC.

The rearrangement links TRBV18 to TRBJ2-5; D gene unclear. Germline CDR1 KGHSH, CDR2 LQKENI. This CDR3 comprises 13 residues. V lost 3 bases, J lost 1 base, and 6 bases lay in between. CDR3 amino acids: CASSPGSQETQYF. CDR3 nucleotides: TGTGCCAGCTCACCCGGGTCCCAAGAGACCCAGTACTTC.

The chain combines TRBV29-1 with TRBJ2-5; 15 bases fit TRBD2. CDR3 length: 15 residues. CDR1 and CDR2 (germline): SQVTM, ANQGSEA. Trimming took 5 bases from V and 5 from J; bases not matched to a gene: 6. The CDR3 sequence: CSVQGLAGGMETQYF. The CDR3, as DNA: TGCAGCGTTCAAGGACTAGCGGGAGGGATGGAGACCCAGTACTTC.